This T cell receptor beta chain was recovered during a study of cytomegalovirus exposure and HLA in healthy donors. Study-level findings and limits: In a later analysis, productive TCRs from donors in an Asian-associated ancestry cluster reportedly carried fewer N-insertions than the cohort mean.

60 Vbeta and 13 Jbeta primers were used in PCR. Repertoires were generated with immunoSEQ multiplex PCR, while TCRdb's copy carries only in-frame clones and drops some. This table holds 190,000 or so clones. In germline, CDR1 is LNHDA, CDR2 SQIVND (reference sequence). J was trimmed by 9 bases and V by 6 bases; bases with no gene match: 9. The CDR3 has 15 residues. On this clone: Its antigen is undetermined.

Sequenced sample: PBMCs. The clonotype originates from a boy aged 5-17 years in good health and CMV-seronegative. The V gene is TRBV19, the J gene TRBJ1-6; TRBD1 matches at 9 bases. The CDR3 reads CASRENRGLGSPLHF. The CDR3 DNA reads as TGTGCCAGTAGAGAGAACAGGGGGCTTGGTTCACCCCTCCACTTT.